This T cell receptor beta chain was recovered during a study of graft-versus-host responses after intestinal transplantation. Study at large: Each recipient received a multivisceral, liver-intestinal, or isolated intestinal graft. Induction using anti-thymocyte globulin, followed by tacrolimus and steroids for 2 to 4 years, was given to all recipients.

The method was immunoSEQ multiplex PCR; TCRdb's version includes in-frame clones alone and lacks a portion of them. The sample comprises tens of thousands of clones, less than 95% of which are singletons, and about 1.3% rests with the top ten. This CDR3 contains 13 residues. V lost 7 bases, J lost 1 base, and 4 bases stayed unmatched. Germline V CDR1 and CDR2: SQVTM, ANQGSEA. Concerning this clone: Antigen unknown.

Points from the study as a whole: Recipient-marrow GvH clones were detected, some having first appeared in ileum or blood. When patients had graft-donor T cell macrochimerism, their allografts held high graft-versus-host to host-versus-graft clonal ratios.

Sequenced material: unstimulated CD8+ T cells sorted from spleen or lymph node cells, taken before intestinal transplant. The chain uses TRBV29-1 and TRBJ1-1, with 9 positions matching TRBD1. This clonotype was obtained from a human donor who received an intestinal transplant. CDR3 DNA sequence: TGCAGCGCAGGACAGGGGACGAACACTGAAGCTTTCTTT. This encodes CSAGQGTNTEAFF.